The 27 T cell receptor beta chains listed next were all sequenced from one sample in a study of T cell repertoires and HLA-DP antigens. No antigen is known for these receptors. Produced via immunoSEQ multiplex PCR; TCRdb's table is partial and in-frame only. Of about 110,000 clones in the sample, 92% were seen once. The sequencing input was CD4+ T cells from PBMCs. The receptors were gathered from a woman aged 18-35 years in good health and CMV-seronegative.

The chain couples TRBV2 to TRBJ1-6; D gene ambiguous. CDR3 length: 13 residues. The germline gives CDR1 SNHLY, CDR2 FYNNEI. With 0 bases removed from V and 5 bases from J, the gap between germline ends came to 2 bases. The DNA for the CDR3 is TGTGCCAGCAGTGAAGCCAATAATTCACCCCTCCACTTT. Its translation is CASSEANNSPLHF.

The chain links TRBV11-3 to TRBJ2-1; D is unresolved. Germline CDR1 reads SGHNT; CDR2 reads YENEEA. The V end was cut by 5 bases, the J end by 7 bases, with 9 bases between. The CDR3 totals 12 residues. The CDR3: CASSATPNEQFF. CDR3 coding DNA: TGTGCCAGCAGCGCAACTCCTAATGAGCAGTTCTTC.

This chain joins TRBV28 and TRBJ1-5, with 7 bases aligning to TRBD1. Trimming at V came to 10 bases and at J to 2 bases, leaving 8 bases not matched to a gene. This CDR3 contains 14 residues. Germline V gene data show CDR1 as MDHEN and CDR2 as SYDVKM. In nucleotides, the CDR3 is TGTGCCACCGAAGAGACAGGGCGCAATCAGCCCCAGCATTTT. This codes for CATEETGRNQPQHF.

The chain joins TRBV7-9 to TRBJ2-1; TRBD2 agrees at 14 bases. Germline CDR1 is SEHNR and CDR2 is FQNEAQ (reference sequence). This CDR3 comprises 18 residues. The V segment lost 1 base and the J segment 9 bases; nucleotides outside the gene matches: 11. The CDR3 loop is CASSLVARLAGGRAEQFF. The CDR3 coding sequence is TGTGCCAGCAGCTTAGTTGCGCGACTAGCGGGAGGGCGGGCTGAGCAGTTCTTC.

V gene TRBV9 combines with J gene TRBJ1-1, with D possibly matching TRBD1 (5 bases). The CDR3 is 14 residues long. The germline V gene encodes CDR1 SGDLS and CDR2 YYNGEE. V lost 4 bases and J lost 2, with 12 bases in between. The CDR3 nucleotides are TGTGCCAGCAGCAGACGGACAATTAACACTGAAGCTTTCTTT. Residues: CASSRRTINTEAFF.

This chain joins TRBV29-1 and TRBJ2-5, with a tentative D call TRBD1 (5 bases). Per germline, CDR1 SQVTM and CDR2 ANQGSEA. The CDR3 runs to 14 residues. Trimming took 0 bases from V and 0 from J, leaving 8 bases between them. The CDR3 region is CSVEDAGNQETQYF. The DNA for the CDR3 is TGCAGCGTTGAAGACGCAGGGAACCAAGAGACCCAGTACTTC.

The chain links TRBV6-1 to TRBJ2-3; the D gene is possibly TRBD2 (6 bases). Trimming took 7 bases from V and 2 from J, leaving 10 bases between them. The germline V gene encodes CDR1 MNHNS and CDR2 SASEGT. This CDR3 comprises 13 residues. The CDR3 DNA sequence: TGTGCCAGCAATCGACTAGACACAGATACGCAGTATTTT. The encoded protein is CASNRLDTDTQYF.

V and J are TRBV7-9 and TRBJ1-2; D is possibly TRBD1 (5 bases). The CDR3 extends over 15 amino acids. From germline, CDR1 is SEHNR and CDR2 FQNEAQ (reference sequence). Trimming removed 6 bases from V and 0 bases from J, with 14 bases in between. CDR3: CASSKGRVANYGYTF. DNA of the CDR3: TGTGCCAGCAGTAAGGGGAGGGTAGCTAACTATGGCTACACCTTC.

This sequence joins TRBV30 and TRBJ2-7; possibly TRBD1 for D (6 bases). The CDR3 has 13 amino acids. Germline V gene lookup returns CDR1 GTSNPN and CDR2 SVGIG (reference sequence). The V end lost 5 bases, the J end lost 2 bases, and 13 bases lay between the germline ends. The CDR3 spells CAWARGGPYEQYF. DNA of the CDR3: TGTGCCTGGGCCCGTGGGGGCCCCTACGAGCAGTACTTC. Full variable domain (outside the CDR3, taken from reference TRBV30 and TRBJ2-7): SQTIHQWPATLVQPVGSPLSLECTVEGTSNPNLYWYRQAAGRGLQLLFYSVGIGQISSEVPQNLSASRPQDRQFILSSKKLLLSDSGFYLCAWARGGPYEQYFGPGTRLTVT.

In the case of this clone: Compared with germline, one end of the junction differs, possibly owing to a read error. This chain's CDR3 is CVSSEAPRMLGAGGSQPQHF. For the CDR3, the DNA is TGTGTCAGCAGTGAAGCCCCCCGGATGCTGGGGGCAGGGGGCAGTCAGCCCCAGCATTTT. The genes are TRBV6-1 and TRBJ1-5; TRBD1 matches 8 bases. Germline CDR1 and CDR2: MNHNS and SASEGT. The CDR3 contains 20 residues.

The gene calls are TRBV27 and TRBJ2-7; 8 nucleotides align to TRBD2. Germline V lookup: CDR1 MNHEY, CDR2 SMNVEV (reference sequence). The length of the CDR3 is 13 residues. J was trimmed by 6 bases and V by 5 bases; bases with no gene match: 6. CDR3 sequence (DNA): TGTGCCAGCAGTCCCCGGCGGGGGGCCGAGCAGTACTTC. It encodes CASSPRRGAEQYF.

J is TRBJ2-7 and V is TRBV12-5, with TRBD2 matching 7 bases. Per germline, CDR1 LGHNT and CDR2 FRNRAP. The CDR3 covers 16 residues. The junction had 6 bases not matched to a gene; V was cut back by 0 bases and J by 1 base. The CDR3 coding sequence is TGTGCTAGTGGTTTGGTAACGGGGGGAAATTCCTACGAGCAGTACGTC. It yields the protein CASGLVTGGNSYEQYV.

The chain employs TRBV27 and TRBJ1-1; TRBD1 might be the D (5 bases). Trimming took 8 bases from V and 12 from J, leaving 22 bases between them. This CDR3 has 13 residues. From germline, CDR1 is MNHEY and CDR2 SMNVEV (reference sequence). The DNA for the CDR3 is TGTGCCAGCCGTTACGGCGACCGGGACGAAACTTTCTTT. Protein sequence: CASRYGDRDETFF.

The chain has TRBV2 and TRBJ1-1; TRBD1 is a possible D gene (5 bases). This CDR3 contains 14 residues. Trimming stripped 4 bases from V and 3 bases from J, with 12 bases between. From germline, CDR1 is SNHLY and CDR2 FYNNEI. The CDR3 protein is CASSVLTGDTEAFF. CDR3 coding DNA: TGTGCCAGCAGTGTTTTGACGGGGGACACTGAAGCTTTCTTT. Combining the CDR3 with reference TRBV2 and TRBJ1-1 gives the whole variable domain EPEVTQTPSHQVTQMGQEVILRCVPISNHLYFYWYRQILGQKVEFLVSFYNNEISEKSEIFDDQFSVERPDGSNFTLKIRSTKLEDSAMYFCASSVLTGDTEAFFGQGTRLTVV.

V and J are TRBV2 and TRBJ1-4, with 9 bases fitting TRBD1. The germline CDR1 and CDR2 sequences are SNHLY and FYNNEI. After removal of 5 bases from V and 8 bases from J, the junction contained 9 bases not matched to a gene. The CDR3 runs to 15 residues. Here the CDR3 DNA reads TGTGCCAGCAGTTCAGAGGGACAGGGTCGCGAAAAACTGTTTTTT. It specifies CASSSEGQGREKLFF.

Points on this clone: An end of the junction does not agree with germline; a read error may underlie this. The chain couples TRBV7-8 to TRBJ1-2; tentatively, D is TRBD1 (5 bases). The CDR3 is made up of 13 amino acids. CDR1 SGHVS and CDR2 FQNEAQ come from the germline V gene. The CDR3 sequence is CVSSPGPGYGYTF. The CDR3 coding sequence is TGTGTCAGCAGCCCAGGGCCAGGATATGGCTACACCTTC.

The chain joins TRBV9 to TRBJ1-1; D uncertain. V was trimmed by 3 bases and J by 3 bases, leaving 9 bases between them. Looked up from germline, CDR1 is SGDLS and CDR2 is YYNGEE. This CDR3 spans 13 amino acids. Here the CDR3 reads CASSAAYYTEAFF. As DNA, the CDR3 is TGTGCCAGCAGCGCAGCCTATTACACTGAAGCTTTCTTT.

This chain's CDR3 is CASSPRTGTGKV. The CDR3 nucleotides are TGTGCCAGCAGCCCGAGAACCGGGACAGGGAAGGTC. The V call is TRBV7-8, the J call TRBJ2-7, with 9 bases aligning to TRBD1. CDR1 SGHVS and CDR2 FQNEAQ come from the germline V gene. The CDR3 is made up of 12 amino acids.

This clone occurred once. This CDR3 reads CASSLSGTDTQYF. In DNA, the CDR3 is TGTGCCAGCAGCTTGTCCGGCACAGATACGCAGTATTTT. V and J are TRBV7-3 and TRBJ2-3, with no clear D. V gave up 3 bases and J gave up 1 base, with 5 bases separating them. Germline CDR1 and CDR2: SGHTA and FQGTGA. The CDR3 sequence is 13 residues long. Complete variable domain (other parts from reference TRBV7-3 and TRBJ2-3): GAGVSQTPSNKVTEKGKYVELRCDPISGHTALYWYRQSLGQGPEFLIYFQGTGAADDSGLPNDRFFAVRPEGSVSTLKIQRTERGDSAVYLCASSLSGTDTQYFGPGTRLTVL.

The CDR3 DNA reads TGTGCCAGCAGCTCCGGGGGGGCCCAAGAGACCCAGTACTTC. Amino acids: CASSSGGAQETQYF. The chain carries TRBV7-2 and TRBJ2-5, with TRBD2 identical over 8 bases. V shed 4 bases, J shed 1 base, and the junction held 2 bases outside the gene matches. From germline, CDR1 is SGHTA and CDR2 FQGNSA. The CDR3 has 14 residues.

The chain combines TRBV5-6 with TRBJ2-7, with D tentatively TRBD2 (5 bases). V lost 4 bases and J 4 bases, leaving 18 bases between the germline ends. CDR3 length: 15 amino acids. The V gene's germline CDR1 is SGHDT and CDR2 YYEEEE. Here the CDR3 reads CASSLRGTPHYEQYV. In nucleotides, the CDR3 is TGTGCCAGCAGCCTACGGGGAACACCTCATTACGAGCAGTACGTC.

The rearrangement links TRBV2 to TRBJ2-7; TRBD1 agrees at 10 bases. V trimming: 4 bases; J trimming: 6 bases; junction bases outside the gene matches: 6. The CDR3 is 14 residues long. From germline, CDR1 is SNHLY and CDR2 FYNNEI. CDR3 region: CASSAGQGVFEQYV. Here the CDR3 DNA reads TGTGCCAGCAGTGCAGGACAGGGGGTATTCGAGCAGTACGTC.

The chain links TRBV5-1 to TRBJ2-5; possibly TRBD1 for D (5 bases). Germline CDR1 SGHRS, CDR2 YFSETQ. V shed 2 bases and J shed 0 bases, with 11 bases lying between them. CDR3 length equals 15 residues. The CDR3 DNA follows: TGCGCCAGCAGCTTAAGCGACAGATACCAAGAGACCCAGTACTTC. This translates into CASSLSDRYQETQYF.

For the CDR3, the DNA is TGTGCTAGTGCCTCGGGACTAGCGGGAGGCGGTACGCAGTATTTT. Its protein is CASASGLAGGGTQYF. The V call is TRBV12-5, the J call TRBJ2-3, with TRBD2 matching over 15 bases. From germline, CDR1 is LGHNT and CDR2 FRNRAP. Trimming removed 7 bases from V and 8 bases from J; junction bases left unmatched: 7. This CDR3 is 15 amino acids long.

This rearrangement joins TRBV5-1 to TRBJ2-2; a weak D match, TRBD2 (6 bases). This CDR3 has 13 residues. CDR1 and CDR2 from the germline V gene are SGHRS and YFSETQ. The V end was cut by 4 bases, the J end by 6 bases, with 10 bases between. CDR3 protein: CASSQEGAGELFF. The CDR3 DNA reads TGCGCCAGCAGCCAGGAGGGTGCCGGGGAGCTGTTTTTT. The variable domain in full, with the rest retrieved from reference TRBV5-1 and TRBJ2-2, is KAGVTQTPRYLIKTRGQQVTLSCSPISGHRSVSWYQQTPGQGLQFLFEYFSETQRNKGNFPGRFSGRQFSNSRSEMNVSTLELGDSALYLCASSQEGAGELFFGEGSRLTVL.

The genes are TRBV4-2 and TRBJ2-5; 7 bases map to TRBD2. CDR1 is LGHNA and CDR2 is YNFKEQ in the germline V gene. The CDR3 is made up of 13 amino acids. The J segment lost 4 bases and the V segment lost 3 bases, leaving 2 bases of the junction unmatched. The CDR3 reads CASSHPGGETQYF. The CDR3 DNA follows: TGTGCCAGCAGCCATCCGGGGGGAGAGACCCAGTACTTC.

This chain links TRBV14 with TRBJ1-5; D gene unclear. The germline V gene encodes CDR1 SGHDN and CDR2 FVKESK. Trimming shortened V by 4 bases and J by 3 bases, and 7 bases separated the two germline ends. This CDR3 has 13 residues. CDR3 residues: CASSPSVNQPQHF. Here the CDR3 DNA reads TGTGCCAGCAGCCCGTCTGTCAATCAGCCCCAGCATTTT.